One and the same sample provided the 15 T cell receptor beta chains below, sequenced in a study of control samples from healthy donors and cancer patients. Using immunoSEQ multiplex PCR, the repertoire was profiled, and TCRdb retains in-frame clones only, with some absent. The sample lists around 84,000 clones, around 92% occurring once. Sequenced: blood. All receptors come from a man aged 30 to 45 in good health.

The CDR3 loop reads CASSPGTGGNYGYTF. DNA of the CDR3: TGTGCCAGCTCACCCGGGACAGGGGGCAACTATGGCTACACCTTC. This chain joins TRBV18 and TRBJ1-2; 12 positions agree with TRBD1. Germline values: CDR1 KGHSH, CDR2 LQKENI. The V segment lost 3 bases and the J segment 2 bases; nucleotides outside the gene matches: 1. This CDR3 has 15 amino acids.

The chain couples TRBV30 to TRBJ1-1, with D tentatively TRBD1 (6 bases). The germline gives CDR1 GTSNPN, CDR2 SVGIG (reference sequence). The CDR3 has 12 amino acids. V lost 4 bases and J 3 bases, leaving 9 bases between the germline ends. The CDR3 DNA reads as TGTGCCTGGAACACAGGGCACACTGAAGCTTTCTTT. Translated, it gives CAWNTGHTEAFF.

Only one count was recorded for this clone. The DNA for the CDR3 is TGTGCCAGCAGTCACGGACAGGGCTTATCGAATGAAGCTTTCTTT. Its translation is CASSHGQGLSNEAFF. The V gene is TRBV27, the J gene TRBJ1-1; TRBD1 matches 8 bases. V lost 5 bases and J lost 7; bases outside the gene matches: 12. The germline CDR1 and CDR2 sequences are MNHEY and SMNVEV (reference sequence). The CDR3 contains 15 residues.

DNA of the CDR3: TGTGCCTGGGGGACTCTAGCGGGGGGTAATGAGCAGTTCTTC. Its translation: CAWGTLAGGNEQFF. The chain employs TRBV30 and TRBJ2-1; 11 bases fit TRBD2. Germline-derived CDR1 and CDR2 are GTSNPN and SVGIG (reference sequence). With 5 bases clipped from V and 7 bases from J, the junction kept 7 bases outside the gene matches. CDR3 size: 14 residues.

CDR3 sequence reads: CASSEISSGADEQYF. The CDR3 DNA follows: TGTGCCAGCAGTGAGATTTCTAGCGGGGCCGACGAGCAGTACTTC. V and J are TRBV6-1 and TRBJ2-7, with TRBD2 matching 9 bases. Per germline, CDR1 MNHNS and CDR2 SASEGT. This CDR3 is 15 amino acids long. V lost 3 bases, J lost 5 bases, and 8 bases stayed unmatched.

CDR3 residues: CASKLGRWGAYQETQYF. The CDR3 nucleotides read TGTGCCAGCAAGCTTGGGAGGTGGGGGGCGTACCAAGAGACCCAGTACTTC. The V call is TRBV5-6, the J call TRBJ2-5; either TRBD1 or TRBD2 may fit D (6 bases each). Germline lookup yields CDR1 SGHDT and CDR2 YYEEEE. The CDR3 covers 17 residues. V shed 6 bases and J shed 0 bases, with 21 bases lying between them.

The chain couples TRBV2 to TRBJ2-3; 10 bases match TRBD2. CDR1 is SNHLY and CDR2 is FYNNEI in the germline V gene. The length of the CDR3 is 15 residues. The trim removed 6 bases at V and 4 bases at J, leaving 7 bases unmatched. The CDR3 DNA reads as TGTGCCAGCAGCTTTAGCGGGGGGACGTCAGATACGCAGTATTTT. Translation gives CASSFSGGTSDTQYF.

The chain's CDR3 is CSAQPGGGYTF. In DNA, the CDR3 is TGCAGTGCTCAACCGGGTGGCGGCTACACCTTC. The chain uses TRBV20-1 and TRBJ1-2; no clear D gene. The CDR3 has 11 residues. Germline values: CDR1 DFQATT, CDR2 SNEGSKA (reference sequence). V was shortened by 5 bases and J by 8 bases, with 12 bases between the two germline ends.

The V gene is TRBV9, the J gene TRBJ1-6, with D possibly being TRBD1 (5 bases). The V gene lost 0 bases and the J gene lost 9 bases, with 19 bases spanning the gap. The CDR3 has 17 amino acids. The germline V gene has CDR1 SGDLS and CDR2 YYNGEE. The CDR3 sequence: CASSVEGLTGRGSPLHF. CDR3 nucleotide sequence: TGTGCCAGCAGCGTAGAGGGGCTTACAGGCCGGGGTTCACCCCTCCACTTT.

The CDR3 coding sequence is TGTGCCAGCAGTTACCCCAAGGCCCTAGCGGGGTCCTCCTACGAGCAGTACTTC. Translation gives CASSYPKALAGSSYEQYF. The chain uses TRBV6-2 or TRBV6-3 and TRBJ2-7, with TRBD2 matching over 9 bases. Germline V gene lookup returns CDR1 MNHEY and CDR2 SVGEGT. The CDR3 has 18 amino acids. The junction had 11 bases not matched to a gene; V was cut back by 2 bases and J by 0 bases.

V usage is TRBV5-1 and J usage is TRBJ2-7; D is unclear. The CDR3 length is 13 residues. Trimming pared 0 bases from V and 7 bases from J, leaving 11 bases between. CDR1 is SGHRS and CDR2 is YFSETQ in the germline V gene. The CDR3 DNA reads TGCGCCAGCAGCTTGGAGACCCGCTATGAGCAGTACTTC. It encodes CASSLETRYEQYF.

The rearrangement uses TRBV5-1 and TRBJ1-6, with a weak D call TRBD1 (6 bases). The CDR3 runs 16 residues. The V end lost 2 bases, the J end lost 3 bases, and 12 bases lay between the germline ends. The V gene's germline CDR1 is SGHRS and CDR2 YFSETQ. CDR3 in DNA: TGCGCCAGCAGCTTCGGACAGACAAACTATAATTCACCCCTCCACTTT. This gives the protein CASSFGQTNYNSPLHF.

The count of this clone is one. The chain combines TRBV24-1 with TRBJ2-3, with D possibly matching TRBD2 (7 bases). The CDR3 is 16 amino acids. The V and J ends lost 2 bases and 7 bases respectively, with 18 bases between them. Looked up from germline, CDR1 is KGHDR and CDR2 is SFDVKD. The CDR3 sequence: CATSDSLAEGGNTQYF. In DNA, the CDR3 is TGTGCCACCAGTGATTCCCTAGCGGAGGGGGGGAATACGCAGTATTTT.

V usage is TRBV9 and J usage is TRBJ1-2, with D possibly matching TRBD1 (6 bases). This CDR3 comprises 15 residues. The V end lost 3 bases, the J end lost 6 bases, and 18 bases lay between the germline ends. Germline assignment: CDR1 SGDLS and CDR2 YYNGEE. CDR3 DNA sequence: TGTGCCAGCAGCGCGCAGGGGACCCGACCAGATGGCTACACCTTC. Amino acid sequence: CASSAQGTRPDGYTF.

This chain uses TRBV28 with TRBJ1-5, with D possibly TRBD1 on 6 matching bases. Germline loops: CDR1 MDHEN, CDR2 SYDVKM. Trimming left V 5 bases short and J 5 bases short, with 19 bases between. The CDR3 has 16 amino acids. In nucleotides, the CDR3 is TGTGCCAGCAGTCCTCCGCAGGGGAGTCGCGATCAGCCCCAGCATTTT. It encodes CASSPPQGSRDQPQHF.